The T cell receptor (beta chain) under discussion was sequenced for a study of T-cell reconstitution after alpha-beta-depleted transplantation in children. In germline, CDR1 is SGHTA, CDR2 FQGNSA. The junction had 9 bases not matched to a gene; V was cut back by 2 bases and J by 6 bases. The CDR3 length is 16 residues. Unique molecular identifiers featured in how the TCRbeta library was prepared. MiXCR, applied by TCRdb to the PCR reads, yields one record per CDR3 protein. The sample contains over 550,000 distinct CDR3 sequences, 10% of which appear only once. This clonotype was observed many times. The J gene is TRBJ2-3, the V gene TRBV7-2; TRBD2 agrees at 9 bases. The sample in question was PBMCs from the stem cell graft donor, obtained from the stem cell graft. The origin of this receptor is a human donor who donated a stem cell graft to a child with acute myeloid leukemia. The CDR3 DNA is TGTGCCAGCAGCTTATGGGCGGGGGGGGCTCCCGATACGCAGTATTTT. This translates into CASSLWAGGAPDTQYF.